This record looks at one T cell receptor (beta chain) sequence and its context. Germline trimming cut 1 base from V and 6 bases from J; bases unmatched to any gene: 6. The germline gives CDR1 LGHNA, CDR2 YSLEER. CDR3 length: 14 residues. The sample belongs to a study of blood T cell repertoires in COVID-19. In the study's own analysis: Reference gene primers were amplified, and this amplification served to estimate nucleated cell counts. Using immunoSEQ multiplex PCR, the repertoire was profiled, and TCRdb retains in-frame clones only, with some absent. That table gives V, J and clone size, and the DNA gave D and trimming. The sample has around 190,000 clones, more than 60% seen once.

This TCR came from a woman aged 45-59 years with acute or convalescent COVID-19. The chain uses TRBV4-3 and TRBJ2-7; 7 bases match TRBD2. Sequencing input: peripheral blood. The CDR3, as DNA: TGCGCCAGCAGCCAAGGGGAGGGTGGTCTCGAGCAGTACTTC. It encodes CASSQGEGGLEQYF.